The sequence of this T cell receptor (beta chain) was determined in a study of T cell repertoires in cytomegalovirus infection (dated by TCRdb to 2018 to 2020). About the full investigation: Because public TCR beta signatures pointed to carriage of CMV infection together with the matching HLA type, the HLA type of each donor mattered for the analysis. Paper-wide results and their limitations: The ex vivo response was dominated by HLA-C-restricted CMV-specific TCR beta clonotypes, which also provided the single most frequent clonotype in two of eight donors. Carriers of CMV infection plus the relevant HLA type were discriminated by the cumulative frequency of public TCR beta family members in the study cohort and in an independent roughly 350-donor cohort.

Sequencing took place on an Illumina HiSeq 1500. The raw public reads went through TCRdb reprocessing: fastp at Q25, MiXCR clone calling, in-frame beta chains kept. Rows matching on CDR3 protein sequence are summarized as one entry with the most common DNA and genes. The table for this sample lists hundreds of thousands of distinct CDR3 sequences; approximately 32% of them were counted only once. The top ten clonotypes cover approximately 15% of the sample. The germline V gene encodes CDR1 MNHNS and CDR2 SASEGT. Measured from the cysteine to the phenylalanine, the CDR3 is 15 residues long. Left in the record is the CDR3 DNA by itself, 45 bases read in frame from the first base. V is reduced by 0 bases and J by 6 bases, leaving a spacing of 12 bases between them. This clonotype has just a few counts. Its antigen is currently not known. It has no much larger one-base neighbor in the sample; base qualities were not kept.

The receptor comes from a human donor in good health (CMV status not recorded). Some clones in this sample may be carry-over from other donors' samples. The sequenced sample was PBMCs. The chain is encoded by TRBV6-1 joined to TRBJ2-1, with the D segment possibly TRBD1 or TRBD2, each aligning over 5 bases. The nucleotides read TGTGCCAGCAGTGAAGCTCCGGGACCGACCAATGAGCAGTTCTTC. It specifies CASSEAPGPTNEQFF.